This entry features one T cell receptor (beta chain) sequence. Its matching antigen is unknown. The data stem from a study of T cell responses to AZD1222 COVID-19 vaccine. Notes on the study in general: Spike-wide coverage was observed for vaccine-associated CD4 TCRs, with dominant responses at 160-218 and 743-854. Following two doses of AZD1222, Spike-specific TCR breadth and depth rose. Clonal diversity was possibly underestimated, and white British individuals and females predominated among donors.

The CDR3 runs to 16 residues. Per the germline V gene, CDR1 is SGHRS and CDR2 is YFSETQ. The V gene lost 0 bases and the J gene lost 0 bases, with 10 bases spanning the gap. Data came from immunoSEQ multiplex PCR; TCRdb stores just in-frame clones and leaves some out. The sample shows around 150,000 clones, more than 85% of them seen only once. The input for sequencing was peripheral blood, taken 28 days after the second AZD1222 dose. This sequence originates from an adult who received the AZD1222 COVID-19 vaccine. This rearrangement joins TRBV5-1 to TRBJ1-3; weak D call: TRBD1 (5 bases). CDR3: CASSLGQTSSGNTIYF. The CDR3 nucleotides read TGCGCCAGCAGCTTGGGACAGACAAGCTCTGGAAACACCATATATTTT.